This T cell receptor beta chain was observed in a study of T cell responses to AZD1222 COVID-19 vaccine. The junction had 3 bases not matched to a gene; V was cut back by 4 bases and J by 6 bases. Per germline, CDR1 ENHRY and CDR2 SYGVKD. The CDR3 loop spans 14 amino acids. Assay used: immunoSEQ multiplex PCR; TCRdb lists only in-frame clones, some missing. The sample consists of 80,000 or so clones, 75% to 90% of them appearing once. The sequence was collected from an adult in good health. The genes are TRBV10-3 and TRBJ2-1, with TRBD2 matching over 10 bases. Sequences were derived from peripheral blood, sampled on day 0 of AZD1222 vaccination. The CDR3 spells CAISGSGGLNEQFF. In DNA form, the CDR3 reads TGTGCCATCAGTGGTAGCGGGGGGCTCAATGAGCAGTTCTTC.